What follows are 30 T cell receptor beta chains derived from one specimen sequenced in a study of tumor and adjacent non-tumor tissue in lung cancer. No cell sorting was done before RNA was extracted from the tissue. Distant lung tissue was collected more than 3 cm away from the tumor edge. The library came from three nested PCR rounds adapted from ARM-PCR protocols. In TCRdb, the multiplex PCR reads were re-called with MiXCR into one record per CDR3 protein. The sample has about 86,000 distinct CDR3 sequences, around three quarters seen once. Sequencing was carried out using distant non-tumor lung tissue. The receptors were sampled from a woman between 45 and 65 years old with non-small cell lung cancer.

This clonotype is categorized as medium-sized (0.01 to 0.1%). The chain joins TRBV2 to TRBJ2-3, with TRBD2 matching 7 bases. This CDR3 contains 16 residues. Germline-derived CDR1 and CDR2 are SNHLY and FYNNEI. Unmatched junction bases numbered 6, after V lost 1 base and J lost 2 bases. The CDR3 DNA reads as TGTGCCAGCAGTGAAGGAGCTAGCGGCTACACAGATACGCAGTATTTT. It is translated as CASSEGASGYTDTQYF.

The CDR3 nucleotides are TGTGCCTGGGCACGGGGGAACACAGAGGAGCTGTTTTTT. It specifies CAWARGNTEELFF. The chain carries TRBV30 and TRBJ2-2; tentative D call: TRBD2 (6 bases). Trimming removed 5 bases from V and 10 bases from J, with 17 bases in between. This CDR3 contains 13 residues. Germline V CDR1 and CDR2: GTSNPN, SVGIG (reference sequence).

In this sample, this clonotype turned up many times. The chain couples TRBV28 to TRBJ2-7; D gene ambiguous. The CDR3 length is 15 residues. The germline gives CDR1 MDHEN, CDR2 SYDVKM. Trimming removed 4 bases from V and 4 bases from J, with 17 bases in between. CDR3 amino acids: CASSWAAYGVYEQYF. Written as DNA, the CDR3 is TGTGCCAGCAGTTGGGCAGCTTATGGGGTTTACGAGCAGTACTTC.

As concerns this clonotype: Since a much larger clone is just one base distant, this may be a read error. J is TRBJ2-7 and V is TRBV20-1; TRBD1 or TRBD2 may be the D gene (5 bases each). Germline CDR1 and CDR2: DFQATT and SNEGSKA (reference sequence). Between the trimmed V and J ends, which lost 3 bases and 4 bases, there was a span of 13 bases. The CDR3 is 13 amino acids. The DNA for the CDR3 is TGCAGTGCTAGCGTGACAGAGGGGTACGAGCAGTACTTC. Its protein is CSASVTEGYEQYF.

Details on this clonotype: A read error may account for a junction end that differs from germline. The CDR3 DNA is TGTGCCAGCAGTTACGGGACAGAGGGCTCCTATGAGCAGTACTTC. Amino acid sequence: CASSYGTEGSYEQYF. This sequence joins TRBV6-6 and TRBJ2-7; 7 nucleotides agree with TRBD1. The CDR3 length is 15 residues. The germline CDR1 and CDR2 sequences are MNHNY and SVGAGI (reference sequence).

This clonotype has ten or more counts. In DNA form, the CDR3 reads TGCAGTGCCTCGCTTTGGGGAGAGACCCAGTACTTC. It codes for CSASLWGETQYF. V and J are TRBV20-1 and TRBJ2-5; the D is unclear. The CDR3 has 12 residues. Germline assignment: CDR1 DFQATT and CDR2 SNEGSKA (reference sequence). V gave up 6 bases and J gave up 4 bases, with 12 bases separating them.

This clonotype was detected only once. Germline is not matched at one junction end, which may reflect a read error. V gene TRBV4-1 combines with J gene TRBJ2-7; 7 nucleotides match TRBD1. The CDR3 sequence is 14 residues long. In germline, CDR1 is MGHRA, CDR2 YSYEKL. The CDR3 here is CANNQDTGVWEQYF. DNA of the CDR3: TGTGCCAACAACCAAGACACAGGGGTCTGGGAGCAGTACTTC.

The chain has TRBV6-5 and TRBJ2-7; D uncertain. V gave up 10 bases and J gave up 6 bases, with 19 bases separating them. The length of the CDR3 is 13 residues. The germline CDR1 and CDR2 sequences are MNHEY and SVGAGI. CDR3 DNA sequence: TGTGCCACCTTAGGGATTAGTAGTGGCGAGCAGTACTTC. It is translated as CATLGISSGEQYF.

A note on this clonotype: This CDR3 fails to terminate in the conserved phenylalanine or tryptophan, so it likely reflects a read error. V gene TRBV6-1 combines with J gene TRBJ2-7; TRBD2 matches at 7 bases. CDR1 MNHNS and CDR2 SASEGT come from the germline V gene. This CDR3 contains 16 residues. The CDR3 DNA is TGTGTCAGCAGTCCCGTTGTAGCGGGCGGGAACTACGAGCAGTACTTA. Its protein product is CVSSPVVAGGNYEQYL.

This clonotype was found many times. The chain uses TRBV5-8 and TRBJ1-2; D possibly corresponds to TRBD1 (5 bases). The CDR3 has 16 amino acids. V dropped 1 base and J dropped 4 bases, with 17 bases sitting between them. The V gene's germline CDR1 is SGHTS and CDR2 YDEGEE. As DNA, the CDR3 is TGTGCCAGCAGCTTGAATGTTTTCCCAGGGATCTATGGCTACACCTTC. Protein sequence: CASSLNVFPGIYGYTF.

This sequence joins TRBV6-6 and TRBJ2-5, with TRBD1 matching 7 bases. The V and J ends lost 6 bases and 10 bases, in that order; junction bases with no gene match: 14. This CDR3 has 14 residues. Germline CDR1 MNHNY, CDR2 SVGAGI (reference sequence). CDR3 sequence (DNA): TGTGCCAGCAGCCCACAGGGGCCCCAAGTGATCCAGTACTTC. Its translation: CASSPQGPQVIQYF.

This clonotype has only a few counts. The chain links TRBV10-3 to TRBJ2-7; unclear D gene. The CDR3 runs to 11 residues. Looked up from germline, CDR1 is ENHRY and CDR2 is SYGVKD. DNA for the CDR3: TGTGCCATTAGTGAGAACTACGAGCAGTACGTC. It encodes CAISENYEQYV.

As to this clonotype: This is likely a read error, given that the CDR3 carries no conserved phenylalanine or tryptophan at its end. CDR3 DNA: TGTGCCAGCAGCTTCTCTTTCGACCAATTCTCTGGAAACACCATATATTCC. Amino acids: CASSFSFDQFSGNTIYS. J is TRBJ1-3 and V is TRBV11-2; unclear D gene. V was cut by 3 bases and J by 0 bases, with 15 bases left in between. The germline CDR1 and CDR2 sequences are SGHAT and FQNNGV. The CDR3 spans 17 residues.

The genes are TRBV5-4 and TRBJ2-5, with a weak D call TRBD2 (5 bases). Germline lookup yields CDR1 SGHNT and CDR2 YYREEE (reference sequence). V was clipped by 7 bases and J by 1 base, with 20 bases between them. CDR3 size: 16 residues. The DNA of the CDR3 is TGTGCCAGCGGCGAGGAACTAGAGGGAGCCCAAGAGACCCAGTACTTC. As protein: CASGEELEGAQETQYF.

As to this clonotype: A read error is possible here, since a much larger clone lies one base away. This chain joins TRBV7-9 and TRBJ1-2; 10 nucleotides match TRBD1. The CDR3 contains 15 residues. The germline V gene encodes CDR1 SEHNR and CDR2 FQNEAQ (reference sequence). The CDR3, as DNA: TGTACCAGCAGCACAACCGGGACAGGGGACTATGGCTACACCTTC. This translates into CTSSTTGTGDYGYTF. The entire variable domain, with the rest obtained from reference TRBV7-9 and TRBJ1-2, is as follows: DTGVSQNPRHKITKRGQNVTFRCDPISEHNRLYWYRQTLGQGPEFLTYFQNEAQLEKSRLLSDRFSAERPKGSFSTLEIQRTEQGDSAMYLCTSSTTGTGDYGYTFGSGTRLTVV.

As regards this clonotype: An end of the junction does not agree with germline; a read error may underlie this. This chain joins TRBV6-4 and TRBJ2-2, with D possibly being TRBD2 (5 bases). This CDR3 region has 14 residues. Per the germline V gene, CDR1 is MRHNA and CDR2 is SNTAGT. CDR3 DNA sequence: TGTGCCGGCAGTGGAGCGGAGAACACTGGGGAGCTGTTTTTT. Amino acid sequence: CAGSGAENTGELFF.

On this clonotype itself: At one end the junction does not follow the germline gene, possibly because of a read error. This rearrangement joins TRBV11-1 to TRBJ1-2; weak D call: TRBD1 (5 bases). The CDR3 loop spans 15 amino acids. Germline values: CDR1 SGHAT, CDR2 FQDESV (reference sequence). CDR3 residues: CASNLTQGLHYGYTF. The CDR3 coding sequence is TGTGCCAGCAACTTAACTCAGGGATTGCACTATGGCTACACCTTC.

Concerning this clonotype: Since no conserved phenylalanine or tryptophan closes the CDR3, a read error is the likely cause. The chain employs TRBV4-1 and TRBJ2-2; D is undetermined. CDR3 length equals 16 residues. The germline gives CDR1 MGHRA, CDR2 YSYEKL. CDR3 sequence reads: CASSQAGSINTGELFL. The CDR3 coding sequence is TGTGCCAGCAGCCAAGCCGGGTCGATTAACACCGGGGAGCTGTTTCTT.

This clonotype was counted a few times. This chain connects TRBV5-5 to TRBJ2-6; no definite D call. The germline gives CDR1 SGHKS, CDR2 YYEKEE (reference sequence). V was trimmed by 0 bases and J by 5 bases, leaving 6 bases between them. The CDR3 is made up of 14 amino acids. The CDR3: CASSLESRANVLTF. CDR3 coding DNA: TGTGCCAGCAGCTTGGAGTCTCGGGCCAACGTCCTGACTTTC. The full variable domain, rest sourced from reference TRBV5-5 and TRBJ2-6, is DAGVTQSPTHLIKTRGQQVTLRCSPISGHKSVSWYQQVLGQGPQFIFQYYEKEERGRGNFPDRFSARQFPNYSSELNVNALLLGDSALYLCASSLESRANVLTFGAGSRLTVL.

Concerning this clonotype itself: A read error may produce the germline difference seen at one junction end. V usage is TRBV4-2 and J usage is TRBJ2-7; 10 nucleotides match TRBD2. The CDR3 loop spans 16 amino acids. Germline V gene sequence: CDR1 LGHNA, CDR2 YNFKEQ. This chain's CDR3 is CASSQAGTSASYEQYF. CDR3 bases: TGCGCCAGCAGCCAAGCCGGGACTAGCGCCAGCTACGAGCAGTACTTC.

DNA of the CDR3: TGCAATGTTGAAACGCTACAAGGTCAGCCCCAGCATTTT. It translates to CNVETLQGQPQHF. The chain links TRBV29-1 to TRBJ1-5; D remains unclear. Germline CDR1 SQVTM, CDR2 ANQGSEA. CDR3 length: 13 amino acids. Looking up the rest from reference TRBV29-1 and TRBJ1-5 gives the full variable domain: SAVISQKPSRDICQRGTSLTIQCQVDSQVTMMFWYRQQPGQSLTLIATANQGSEATYESGFVIDKFPISRPNLTFSTLTVSNMSPEDSSIYLCNVETLQGQPQHFGDGTRLSIL.

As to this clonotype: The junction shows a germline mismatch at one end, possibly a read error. The CDR3, as DNA: TGTGCCAGCAACCAAGAAGTTGTCGGCGGGAGGACTGGGGAGCTGTTTTTT. Translation gives CASNQEVVGGRTGELFF. The chain recombines TRBV4-2 with TRBJ2-2; 8 bases map to TRBD2. Germline V gene lookup returns CDR1 LGHNA and CDR2 YNFKEQ. CDR3 length: 17 residues.

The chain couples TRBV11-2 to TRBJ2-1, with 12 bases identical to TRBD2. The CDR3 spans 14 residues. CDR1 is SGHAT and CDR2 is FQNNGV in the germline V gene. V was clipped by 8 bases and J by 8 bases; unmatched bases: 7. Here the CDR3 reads CASDQTSGSDEQFF. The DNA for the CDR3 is TGTGCCAGCGACCAGACTAGCGGGAGTGATGAGCAGTTCTTC.

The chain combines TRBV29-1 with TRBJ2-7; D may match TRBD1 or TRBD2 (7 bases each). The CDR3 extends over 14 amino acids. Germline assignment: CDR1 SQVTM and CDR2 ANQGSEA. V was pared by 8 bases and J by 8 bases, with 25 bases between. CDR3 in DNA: TGCAGCTTCATCAGGGGGAGGGCGATCCACAAGCAGTACTTC. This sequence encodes CSFIRGRAIHKQYF.

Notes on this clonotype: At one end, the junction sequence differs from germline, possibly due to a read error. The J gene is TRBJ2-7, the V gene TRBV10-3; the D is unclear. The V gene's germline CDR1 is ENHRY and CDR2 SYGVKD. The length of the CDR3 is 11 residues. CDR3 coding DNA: TGTGCCATCAGTGAGAACTACAAGCAGTGCTTC. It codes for CAISENYKQCF.

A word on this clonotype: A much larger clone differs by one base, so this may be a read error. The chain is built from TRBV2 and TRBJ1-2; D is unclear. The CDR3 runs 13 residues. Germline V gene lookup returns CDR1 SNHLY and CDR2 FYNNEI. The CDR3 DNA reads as TGTGCCGGCAGTGACGGGCGGCACTATGGCTACACCTTC. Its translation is CAGSDGRHYGYTF.

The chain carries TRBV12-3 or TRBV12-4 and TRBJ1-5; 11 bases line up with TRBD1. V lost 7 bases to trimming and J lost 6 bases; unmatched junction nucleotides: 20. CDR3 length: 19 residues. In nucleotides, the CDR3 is TGTGCCAGCAATCCTGGGACAGGGGGAGGAGGCGTAAGCGGTCAGCCCCAGCATTTT. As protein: CASNPGTGGGGVSGQPQHF.

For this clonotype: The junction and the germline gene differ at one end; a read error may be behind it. CDR3 protein: CASSRDRADTRELFF. CDR3 DNA: TGTGCCAGCAGCCGGGACAGGGCGGACACCAGGGAACTGTTTTTT. This chain joins TRBV5-4 and TRBJ2-2; 9 nucleotides line up with TRBD1. The CDR3 extends over 15 amino acids. Germline-derived CDR1 and CDR2 are SGHNT and YYREEE (reference sequence).

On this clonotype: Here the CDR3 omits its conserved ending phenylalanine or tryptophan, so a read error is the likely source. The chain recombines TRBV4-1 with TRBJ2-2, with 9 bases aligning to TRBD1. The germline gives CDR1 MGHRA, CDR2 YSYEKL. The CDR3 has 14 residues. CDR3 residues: CAISQDRGHGELFL. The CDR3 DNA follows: TGCGCCATCAGCCAGGACAGGGGTCACGGGGAGCTGTTTTTA.

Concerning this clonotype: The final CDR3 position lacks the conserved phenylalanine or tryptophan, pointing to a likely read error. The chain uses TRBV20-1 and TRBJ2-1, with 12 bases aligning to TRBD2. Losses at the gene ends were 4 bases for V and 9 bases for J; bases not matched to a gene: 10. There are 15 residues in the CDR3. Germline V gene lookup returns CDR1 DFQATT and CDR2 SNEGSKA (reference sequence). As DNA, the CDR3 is TGCAGTGCTAAAGATTATGCGACTAGCGGGAGTGAGCAGTTCCTC. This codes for CSAKDYATSGSEQFL.